This T cell receptor (beta chain) was identified in a study of blood T cell repertoires in COVID-19. Produced via immunoSEQ multiplex PCR; TCRdb's table is partial and in-frame only. Counted here are roughly 250,000 clones, around 84% occurring once; the ten biggest clones make up under 2%. Recruitment covered 25 or so US areas and drew participants whose ages spanned roughly 18 to 89 years. Cohort 3 recovered donors had two negative PCRs, clearance, or symptom resolution. Per germline, CDR1 MNHEY and CDR2 SMNVEV (reference sequence). Losses at the gene ends were 4 bases for V and 6 bases for J; bases not matched to a gene: 13. This CDR3 region has 17 residues.

Source material: PBMCs or T cells enriched from blood (not recorded which). This receptor was obtained from a woman aged 45-59 years who had recovered from COVID-19. V usage is TRBV27 and J usage is TRBJ1-2; 11 bases align to TRBD1. CDR3 DNA: TGTGCCAGCAGTTCCTGGACAGGGGGCGCCTTAATGGATGGCTACACCTTC. Residues: CASSSWTGGALMDGYTF.